What follows describes a single T cell receptor beta chain. This sample is drawn from a study of blood T cell repertoires in COVID-19. Germline-derived CDR1 and CDR2 are LGHNA and YNFKEQ. The CDR3 extends over 16 amino acids. Trimming stripped 0 bases from V and 6 bases from J, with 17 bases between. TCRdb keeps only in-frame clones here, not all; method: immunoSEQ multiplex PCR. The table includes approximately 170,000 clones, approximately 86% detected once. Sequencing used peripheral blood. The chain employs TRBV4-2 and TRBJ1-1; TRBD1 is a possible D gene (5 bases). The receptor's source is a woman of 80 years or more with COVID-19, enrolled during active disease. CDR3 in DNA: TGTGCCAGCAGCCAAGATAAAGGACAACACCACCCTGAAGCTTTCTTT. This translates into CASSQDKGQHHPEAFF.